Listed below are T cell receptor beta chains from one sample, sequenced in a study of T cell responses to AZD1222 COVID-19 vaccine. Generated by immunoSEQ multiplex PCR, the TCRdb table keeps only in-frame clones and is missing some. The sample has tens of thousands of clones; about 90% are singletons. Sequenced material: peripheral blood, taken 28 days after the second AZD1222 dose. All receptors derive from an adult who received the AZD1222 COVID-19 vaccine. Each CDR3 is given with its conserved first and last residue. Fields, in order: V gene, D gene, J gene, clone size, CDR3 length, CDR3 DNA, CDR3 protein. A D gene is named only where the DNA matches it firmly. Size values are once, few and many counts, or a class for expanded clones, and some rows have none.

TRBV18	NA	TRBJ1-1	NA	12	TGTGCCAGCTCAGCCCCGAACACTGAAGCTTTCTTT	CASSAPNTEAFF
TRBV19	NA	TRBJ2-1	NA	12	TGTGCCAGTAGTAGGGGCTTCAATGAGCAGTTCTTC	CASSRGFNEQFF
TRBV7-9	NA	TRBJ1-5	few	14	TGTGCCAGCAGCGGACTTAATAGCAATCAGCCCCAGCATTTT	CASSGLNSNQPQHF
TRBV7-8	NA	TRBJ2-1	few	17	TGTGCCAGCAGCTTAGCGACAGCGGGCGGATCCTACAATGAGCAGTTCTTC	CASSLATAGGSYNEQFF
TRBV7-6	NA	TRBJ1-1	once	13	TGTGCCAGCAGCTTAGCGTCCGGGACTGAAGCTTTCTTT	CASSLASGTEAFF
TRBV24-1	NA	TRBJ2-3	NA	15	TGTGCCACCAGATCTGGACAACTCGTCACAGATACGCAGTATTTT	CATRSGQLVTDTQYF
TRBV28	NA	TRBJ2-3	NA	13	TGTGCCAGCAGTTTCCCTCGATCAGATACGCAGTATTTT	CASSFPRSDTQYF
TRBV6-4	TRBD1	TRBJ1-2	NA	16	TGTGCCAGCAGTGACTCAGGGGGCGAAGCTAACTATGGCTACACCTTC	CASSDSGGEANYGYTF
TRBV15	TRBD2	TRBJ2-2	NA	17	TGTGCCACCAGCAGACTTTGGGAGGGTGATACCACCGGGGAGCTGTTTTTT	CATSRLWEGDTTGELFF
TRBV18	NA	TRBJ1-2	NA	11	TGTGCCAGCTCACTCGGCCGGGGGTCCACCTTC	CASSLGRGSTF
TRBV4-2	TRBD1	TRBJ1-1	once	16	TGTGCCAGCAGCCAAGGACAGGGAGACGGGGGCACTGAAGCTTTCTTT	CASSQGQGDGGTEAFF
TRBV5-8	NA	TRBJ1-5	NA	17	TGTGCCAGCAGCTTGTTCGGGAATCAGTTCCTCAATCAGCCCCAGCATTTT	CASSLFGNQFLNQPQHF
TRBV29-1	NA	TRBJ2-5	NA	13	TGCAGCGTTGCCAGGGCCTCGGGGGAGACCCAGTACTTC	CSVARASGETQYF
TRBV20-1	NA	TRBJ1-1	NA	10	TGCAGTGCTTCATTCAGGGACCCTTTCTTT	CSASFRDPFF
TRBV6-4	TRBD2	TRBJ2-1	NA	14	TGTGCCAGCAGTGGACTAGCGGGAGGGAATGAGCAGTTCTTC	CASSGLAGGNEQFF
TRBV28	NA	TRBJ1-2	NA	15	TGTGCCAGCAGTTTCTGGCAGACGCCGATGTATGGCTACACCTTC	CASSFWQTPMYGYTF
TRBV5-1	TRBD1	TRBJ2-7	NA	15	TGCGCCAGCAGCTTGGGGTGGACAGGGGGCTACGAGCAGTACTTC	CASSLGWTGGYEQYF
TRBV5-1	TRBD2	TRBJ2-5	NA	13	TGCGCCAGCAGCATGACTAGCAGAGAGACCCAGTACTTC	CASSMTSRETQYF
TRBV7-9	TRBD1	TRBJ2-3	NA	16	TGTGCCAGCAGCACCGGGACAGCCTCTAGCACAGATACGCAGTATTTT	CASSTGTASSTDTQYF
TRBV29-1	NA	TRBJ2-1	NA	13	TGCAGCGTTGGGGAGGCACCTTACAATGAGCAGTTCTTC	CSVGEAPYNEQFF
TRBV6-6	TRBD2	TRBJ2-1	NA	15	TGTGCCAGCAGCCCCGGGACTAGCTACAACAATGAGCAGTTCTTC	CASSPGTSYNNEQFF
TRBV4-3	NA	TRBJ1-4	NA	14	TGCGCCAGCAGCCAAGAAGCTACTAATGAAAAACTGTTTTTT	CASSQEATNEKLFF
TRBV6-2/TRBV6-3	TRBD2	TRBJ2-7	NA	14	TGTGCCAGCAGCAGCGGGAGGGCCATAAAAGAGCAGTACTTC	CASSSGRAIKEQYF
TRBV27	NA	TRBJ1-1	NA	14	TGTGCCAGCAGTTCCAGACCGGGAAACACTGAAGCTTTCTTT	CASSSRPGNTEAFF
TRBV7-9	TRBD1	TRBJ2-7	NA	14	TGTGCCAGCAGCCCGGGACAGTCTTCCTACGAGCAGTACTTC	CASSPGQSSYEQYF
TRBV10-1	TRBD1	TRBJ2-5	NA	15	TGCGCCAGCAGTGTTTCCAGGGGGCTAACGGAGACCCAGTACTTC	CASSVSRGLTETQYF
TRBV6-4	TRBD1	TRBJ1-6	NA	14	TGTGCCAGCAGCCCGGGACAGGGAAATTCACCCCTCCACTTT	CASSPGQGNSPLHF
TRBV5-5	TRBD1	TRBJ2-3	NA	15	TGTGCCAGCAGCGCGGACAGGGGTGGTCTGGATACGCAGTATTTT	CASSADRGGLDTQYF
TRBV19	TRBD1	TRBJ1-1	once	15	TGTGCCAGTAGATGGAGGACAGGTCTGAACACTGAAGCTTTCTTT	CASRWRTGLNTEAFF
TRBV5-5	NA	TRBJ1-1	NA	14	TGTGCCAGCAGCTTGTCTGAGAAGAACACTGAAGCTTTCTTT	CASSLSEKNTEAFF
TRBV2	NA	TRBJ2-5	NA	12	TGTGCCAGCAGTATCGGGGGAGAGACCCAGTACTTC	CASSIGGETQYF
TRBV6-6	NA	TRBJ2-7	NA	13	TGTGCCAGCAGTTCCGGGAGTCCTTGGGAGCAGTACTTC	CASSSGSPWEQYF
TRBV2	TRBD1	TRBJ1-5	NA	13	TGTGCCAGCAGGGGGACAGGGTTGAGGGCCCAGCATTTT	CASRGTGLRAQHF
TRBV30	NA	TRBJ1-1	few	13	TGTGCCTGGAGTGTAGGGTCGCGGGCTGAAGCTTTCTTT	CAWSVGSRAEAFF
TRBV30	TRBD1	TRBJ2-7	NA	14	TGTGCCTGGCTCCGACAGGGTAATGCCTACGAGCAGTACTTC	CAWLRQGNAYEQYF
TRBV9	TRBD2	TRBJ2-1	NA	16	TGTGCCAGCAGCGAGAGGGGCGGGGGTACGGGCAATGAGCAGTTCTTC	CASSERGGGTGNEQFF
TRBV5-1	NA	TRBJ2-1	NA	14	TGCGCCAGCAGCTCGATTCGGGGGATAAATGAGCAGTTCTTC	CASSSIRGINEQFF
TRBV2	NA	TRBJ2-2	few	14	TGTGCCAGCAGTGCTTATGCGTTTACCGGGGAGCTGTTTTTT	CASSAYAFTGELFF
TRBV6-1	NA	TRBJ1-4	NA	14	TGTGCCAGCAGTGATGGCGATCGTAATGAAAAACTGTTTTTT	CASSDGDRNEKLFF
TRBV7-4	NA	TRBJ1-4	NA	13	TGTGCCAGCAGCTACTCGGGGGATGAAAAACTGTTTTTT	CASSYSGDEKLFF
TRBV7-8	NA	TRBJ1-6	NA	14	TGTGCCAGCAGCTTAGCAGGGCATAATTCACCCCTCCACTTT	CASSLAGHNSPLHF
TRBV24-1	NA	TRBJ2-2	NA	11	TGTGCCACCAGTGTTGGCGGGGAGCTGTTTTTT	CATSVGGELFF